The 5 T cell receptor beta chains in this list originate from one sample, sequenced in a study of blood T cell repertoires in COVID-19 (dated by TCRdb to the early 2020s). Libraries came from the immunoSEQ multiplex PCR assay. Drawn from immuneACCESS, this table holds only the in-frame rearrangements with V and J called that TCRdb kept. Clones are partly lost; checked studies trace under half to an unresolved V gene and leave the rest unexplained. This sample holds a few hundred thousand clones; around 89% were observed only once. The ten largest clones add up to around 1.9% of the sample. Sequenced material: peripheral blood. The receptors were gathered from a woman aged 60-75 years with COVID-19, enrolled during active disease.

The V gene is TRBV9, the J gene TRBJ1-3; 7 nucleotides line up with TRBD1. The ends lost 4 bases at V and 3 bases at J; junction bases unmatched: 1. Germline V gene data show CDR1 as SGDLS and CDR2 as YYNGEE. This CDR3 spans 13 amino acids. The CDR3: CASSRDSGNTIYF. The CDR3 DNA reads as TGTGCCAGCAGCCGGGACAGTGGAAACACCATATATTTT.

V and J are TRBV6-6 and TRBJ1-5; perhaps TRBD1 as D (5 bases). Looked up from germline, CDR1 is MNHNY and CDR2 is SVGAGI (reference sequence). The germline V and J ends were trimmed by 4 bases and 11 bases, with 18 bases remaining between them. The CDR3 consists of 14 residues. CDR3: CASSSNPQALAQHF. The CDR3 nucleotides read TGTGCCAGCAGTTCGAATCCACAGGCTTTGGCCCAGCATTTT.

The rearrangement joins TRBV4-3 to TRBJ1-1, with D hard to call. Per germline, CDR1 LGHNA and CDR2 YSLEER. The CDR3 consists of 16 residues. Trimming took off 0 bases at V and 10 bases at J, with 21 bases between the two ends. The CDR3 bases are TGCGCCAGCAGCCAAGATGTTTCGGCCGGCCCCGGGTTAGCTTTCTTT. This translates into CASSQDVSAGPGLAFF.

This rearrangement joins TRBV5-4 to TRBJ1-2; possible D gene TRBD1, 5 bases. Trimming removed 2 bases from V and 1 base from J, with 9 bases in between. Germline values: CDR1 SGHNT, CDR2 YYREEE (reference sequence). The CDR3 covers 14 residues. This chain's CDR3 is CASSFSGGNYGYTF. CDR3 DNA sequence: TGTGCCAGCAGCTTTTCGGGGGGTAACTATGGCTACACCTTC.

The V gene is TRBV10-3, the J gene TRBJ1-5, with 7 bases aligning to TRBD1. The CDR3 spans 13 residues. The trim removed 7 bases at V and 5 bases at J, leaving 5 bases unmatched. Per the germline V gene, CDR1 is ENHRY and CDR2 is SYGVKD. CDR3 in DNA: TGTGCCATCAAACAGGGGACCTATCAGCCCCAGCATTTT. It is translated as CAIKQGTYQPQHF.